This T cell receptor (beta chain) was documented in a study of blood T cell repertoires in COVID-19. Study at large: The United States, Italy and Spain were the sources of the acute and convalescent COVID-19 samples.

The CDR3 totals 15 residues. V dropped 2 bases and J dropped 0 bases, with 9 bases sitting between them. Germline-derived CDR1 and CDR2 are MNHEY and SVGAGI. Profiling relied on immunoSEQ multiplex PCR, and the TCRdb table lists in-frame clones only, not all of them. The sample has about 240,000 clones, about nine tenths seen once; the top ten hold around 7.8%. This receptor was obtained from a man aged 60-69 years who had recovered from COVID-19. Sequenced sample: peripheral blood. The chain recombines TRBV6-5 with TRBJ2-3; D unclear. DNA for the CDR3: TGTGCCAGCAGTTACGGCGGTGCTAGCACAGATACGCAGTATTTT. Protein: CASSYGGASTDTQYF.